This TCR beta chain was sequenced during a study of cytomegalovirus exposure and HLA in healthy donors. General study results and limits: Researchers reported in a later analysis that a missense DCLRE1C variant was tied to TCR beta V- and J-gene trimming. CMV antigen specificity was confirmed in vitro for three CMV-associated chains.

Trimming left V 5 bases short and J 13 bases short, with 17 bases between. The CDR3 loop spans 12 amino acids. The germline V gene encodes CDR1 SEHNR and CDR2 FQNEAQ (reference sequence). It was with 60 Vbeta and 13 Jbeta primers that the PCR ran. Using immunoSEQ multiplex PCR, the repertoire was profiled, and TCRdb retains in-frame clones only, with some absent. Of more than 110,000 clones in the sample, more than 70% were seen once. Donors were nominally healthy when sampled, though unrecorded immune exposures were likely. To note about this clone: Its target is not known.

The specimen was PBMCs. This clonotype was obtained from a male donor in good health and CMV-seropositive. The V gene is TRBV7-9, the J gene TRBJ1-1; D is unclear. CDR3 nucleotide sequence: TGTGCCAGCAGCGCGACTGGAATGCTAGGTTTCTTT. Its translation: CASSATGMLGFF. The entire variable domain, with the rest obtained from reference TRBV7-9 and TRBJ1-1, is as follows: DTGVSQNPRHKITKRGQNVTFRCDPISEHNRLYWYRQTLGQGPEFLTYFQNEAQLEKSRLLSDRFSAERPKGSFSTLEIQRTEQGDSAMYLCASSATGMLGFFGQGTRLTVV.